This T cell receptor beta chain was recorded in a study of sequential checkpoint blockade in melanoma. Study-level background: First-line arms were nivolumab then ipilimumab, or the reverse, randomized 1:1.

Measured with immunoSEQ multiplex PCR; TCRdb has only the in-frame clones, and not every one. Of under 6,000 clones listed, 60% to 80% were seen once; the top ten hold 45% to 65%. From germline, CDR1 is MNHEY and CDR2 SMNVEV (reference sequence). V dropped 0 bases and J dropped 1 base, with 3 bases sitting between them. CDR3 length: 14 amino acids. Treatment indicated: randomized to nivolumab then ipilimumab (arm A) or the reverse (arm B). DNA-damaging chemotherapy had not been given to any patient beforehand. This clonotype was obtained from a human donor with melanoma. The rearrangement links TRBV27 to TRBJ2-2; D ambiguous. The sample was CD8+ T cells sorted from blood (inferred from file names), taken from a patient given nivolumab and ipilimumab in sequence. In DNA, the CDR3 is TGTGCCAGCAGTTTATCCGGGAACACCGGGGAGCTGTTTTTT. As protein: CASSLSGNTGELFF.